Listed below are T cell receptor beta chains from one sample, sequenced in a study of sequential checkpoint blockade in melanoma. Profiling relied on immunoSEQ multiplex PCR, and the TCRdb table lists in-frame clones only, not all of them. The data hold 15,000 to 20,000 clones, with 26% observed a single time. The sequencing used tumor tissue (inferred from file names), collected from a patient given nivolumab and ipilimumab in sequence. The receptors here all came from a human donor with melanoma. Each CDR3 is given with its conserved first and last residue.

>TRBV11-3|14|TRBJ2-5
CASSLARVRETQYF
>TRBV5-1|15|TRBJ1-3
CASTQSTDAGNTIYF
>TRBV11-3|14|TRBJ2-3
CASSLVQSTDTQYF
>TRBV6-8|14|TRBJ2-7
CASSPGLAASEQYF
>TRBV18|15|TRBJ2-4
CASSHTDSGKTIQYF
>TRBV5-1|17|TRBJ2-7
CASSLGGETGGQYEQYF
>TRBV7-2|13|TRBJ2-5
CASSFEVQETQYF
>TRBV6-8|15|TRBJ2-1
CASSYGGAAYNEQFF
>TRBV11-3|15|TRBJ2-1
CASSLGTSGGVEQFF
>TRBV18|17|TRBJ2-1
CASSPPGGFYSYNEQFF
>TRBV19|14|TRBJ1-5
CASSVRTGNQPQHF
>TRBV11-3|14|TRBJ2-2
CASSLGRGTGELFF
>TRBV11-3|14|TRBJ2-7
CASRPGTGTYEQYF
>TRBV6-8|13|TRBJ2-5
CASSYRAQETQYF
>TRBV19|15|TRBJ1-5
CASSSRTGEGMPQHF
>TRBV11-3|14|TRBJ1-1
CASSLALMNTEAFF
>TRBV28|15|TRBJ1-3
CASNPTGGSGNTIYF
>TRBV6-8|13|TRBJ1-1
CASSVQGNTEAFF
>TRBV11-3|14|TRBJ2-1
CASVWTSSPNEQFF
>TRBV7-1|13|TRBJ2-7
CASRAGSSYEQYF